These 3 T cell receptor beta chains share one sample of origin, sequenced in a study of T cells in Graves' hyperthyroidism and ophthalmopathy. RNA transcripts served as the template for amplifying TCR beta CDR3 regions. HTBI primers were used for first-round RT-PCR of the TCR CDR3. TCRdb re-derived calls from the multiplex PCR reads in MiXCR, one entry per CDR3 protein. The sample contains around 280,000 distinct CDR3 sequences, roughly an eighth of which appear only once. What was sequenced was blood. The receptors derive from a woman aged 40 to 50 with Graves' hyperthyroidism.

This clonotype showed up many times. V is TRBV24-1 and J is TRBJ2-7; TRBD1 matches 9 bases. V lost 2 bases and J lost 5; bases outside the gene matches: 6. The CDR3 contains 15 residues. Per germline, CDR1 KGHDR and CDR2 SFDVKD. CDR3 amino acids: CATSDSSGQGHEQYF. The CDR3 nucleotides are TGTGCCACCAGTGATTCATCGGGACAGGGCCACGAGCAGTACTTC.

This clonotype was observed many times. The rearrangement joins TRBV7-2 to TRBJ2-2, with D maybe TRBD2 (7 bases). This CDR3 spans 15 amino acids. The germline V and J ends were trimmed by 11 bases and 0 bases, with 16 bases remaining between them. Germline loops: CDR1 SGHTA, CDR2 FQGNSA. CDR3 amino acids: CAGREGGANTGELFF. CDR3 nucleotides: TGTGCCGGGAGGGAGGGGGGCGCGAACACCGGGGAGCTGTTTTTT.

This clonotype was observed a handful of times. V is TRBV5-1 and J is TRBJ2-7; 7 bases match TRBD2. V trimming: 4 bases; J trimming: 6 bases; junction bases outside the gene matches: 13. Germline CDR1 is SGHRS and CDR2 is YFSETQ. There are 15 residues in the CDR3. CDR3 amino acids: CASSPPQAGASEQYF. In DNA form, the CDR3 reads TGCGCCAGCAGCCCCCCCCAGGCGGGAGCAAGCGAGCAGTACTTC.